Included here is one TCR beta chain sequence, with context. The data were obtained in a study of cytomegalovirus exposure and HLA in healthy donors. It was with 60 Vbeta and 13 Jbeta primers that the PCR ran. Profiling relied on immunoSEQ multiplex PCR, and the TCRdb table lists in-frame clones only, not all of them. The table records around 140,000 clones, around 78% of them present only once. CDR1 and CDR2 from the germline V gene are MNHNY and SVGAGI (reference sequence). J gave up 4 bases and V 3 bases, and 5 bases lay outside the gene matches. CDR3 size: 15 residues. The chain recombines TRBV6-6 with TRBJ1-5; 8 bases are shared with TRBD1. The sequencing input was PBMCs. The sequence derives from a woman aged 18-29 years in good health and CMV-seropositive. For the CDR3, the DNA is TGTGCCAGCAGTTATGGGCAGGGGGCTAATCAGCCCCAGCATTTT. Encoded protein: CASSYGQGANQPQHF.